This T cell receptor beta chain was sequenced for a study of T cell repertoires in cytomegalovirus infection. The overall study: Indications of both CMV infection and matching HLA type were provided by public TCR beta signatures. Study-level results: HLA-C-restricted CMV clonotypes gave the most frequent clonotype in two of eight donors. Carriage of CMV together with the relevant HLA was identifiable through cumulative public TCR beta family frequency.

A single record per CDR3 protein comes from TCRdb applying MiXCR to the reads. The data show 150,000 to 200,000 distinct CDR3 sequences, approximately 9.7% seen once. Germline CDR1 SEHNR, CDR2 FQNEAQ (reference sequence). CDR3 length: 14 residues. V lost 6 bases and J lost 4, with 15 bases in between. This clonotype was observed many times. What it binds is unknown. This clonotype was sampled from a human donor in good health (CMV status not recorded). Some clones in this sample may be carry-over from other donors' samples. Sequencing was carried out using PBMCs. This chain connects TRBV7-9 to TRBJ1-1, with D tentatively TRBD1 (5 bases). CDR3 coding DNA: TGTGCCAGCAGTAGGGACCGCTCGGGCACTGAAGCTTTCTTT. Its translation is CASSRDRSGTEAFF.